The 32 T cell receptor beta chains given below trace back to one sample, sequenced in a study of a mutant IDH1 vaccine in newly diagnosed glioma. These TCRs are of unknown antigen specificity. The assay was immunoSEQ multiplex PCR, and TCRdb's table has in-frame clones only and misses some. The sample holds over 45,000 clones, around four fifths seen once. Sample time point: week 5, during vaccination. What each vaccine dose contained was 300 ug of mutant IDH1 20-mer peptide, accompanied by topical imiquimod. The sequencing used PBMCs, collected from a glioma patient whose treatment included an IDH1 peptide vaccine. The source is a woman aged 45-60 years with glioma.

V gene TRBV15 combines with J gene TRBJ1-5; unclear D gene. The germline V gene encodes CDR1 LNHNV and CDR2 YYDKDF (reference sequence). The V end was cut by 0 bases, the J end by 11 bases, with 14 bases between. The CDR3 extends over 14 amino acids. The CDR3 loop reads CATSRDRSLRTQHF. The CDR3 bases are TGTGCCACCAGCAGAGATCGGTCCCTCCGGACCCAGCATTTT.

The chain couples TRBV5-4 to TRBJ1-4; no clear D. The V gene's germline CDR1 is SGHNT and CDR2 YYREEE (reference sequence). Trimming took off 2 bases at V and 5 bases at J, with 10 bases between the two ends. The CDR3 contains 14 residues. The DNA for the CDR3 is TGTGCCAGCAGCTTTGGCGGGAAAAATGAAAAACTGTTTTTT. It translates to CASSFGGKNEKLFF.

The table lists this clone with a count of one. The rearrangement uses TRBV6-6 and TRBJ2-1, with D perhaps given as TRBD1 or TRBD2 (6 bases each). The CDR3 is 14 residues long. CDR1 is MNHNY and CDR2 is SVGAGI in the germline V gene (reference sequence). The V end lost 4 bases, the J end lost 3 bases, and 10 bases lay between the germline ends. The CDR3 loop is CASSSGGLYNEQFF. The CDR3 DNA is TGTGCCAGCAGTTCCGGGGGCCTCTACAATGAGCAGTTCTTC.

CDR3 protein: CASSPTLAGGNEQFF. The CDR3 region has the DNA TGTGCCAGCTCACCTACCCTAGCGGGGGGGAATGAGCAGTTCTTC. The V and J genes are TRBV18 and TRBJ2-1, with 12 bases fitting TRBD2. The trim removed 3 bases at V and 7 bases at J, leaving 4 bases unmatched. CDR3 length: 15 amino acids. The germline gives CDR1 KGHSH, CDR2 LQKENI.

CDR3 bases: TGTGCCAGCAGTTTTTTAGGGGGAGGTGACACTGAAGCTTTCTTT. Translated: CASSFLGGGDTEAFF. The rearrangement joins TRBV27 to TRBJ1-1, with D perhaps matching TRBD1 (6 bases). The V end was cut by 3 bases, the J end by 3 bases, with 14 bases between. The germline V gene encodes CDR1 MNHEY and CDR2 SMNVEV (reference sequence). The CDR3 totals 15 residues.

This chain connects TRBV7-9 to TRBJ2-5; D uncertain. V was clipped by 3 bases and J by 5 bases, with 7 bases between them. CDR3 length: 12 residues. Germline assignment: CDR1 SEHNR and CDR2 FQNEAQ (reference sequence). Here the CDR3 reads CASSFTGETQYF. The CDR3 DNA reads as TGTGCCAGCAGCTTTACTGGGGAGACCCAGTACTTC.

The V call is TRBV30, the J call TRBJ2-5; D remains unclear. This CDR3 comprises 12 residues. The V end lost 3 bases, the J end lost 7 bases, and 12 bases lay between the germline ends. Germline assignment: CDR1 GTSNPN and CDR2 SVGIG (reference sequence). DNA of the CDR3: TGTGCCTGGAGAGGTTCCCTCGGGACCCAGTACTTC. Protein product: CAWRGSLGTQYF. Variable domain in full (rest from reference TRBV30 and TRBJ2-5): SQTIHQWPATLVQPVGSPLSLECTVEGTSNPNLYWYRQAAGRGLQLLFYSVGIGQISSEVPQNLSASRPQDRQFILSSKKLLLSDSGFYLCAWRGSLGTQYFGPGTRLLVL.

This clone appeared once. The chain combines TRBV10-3 with TRBJ2-5; either TRBD1 or TRBD2 may supply D (5 bases each). The CDR3 is 13 residues long. CDR1 and CDR2 from the germline V gene are ENHRY and SYGVKD. Trimming left V 6 bases short and J 5 bases short, with 13 bases between. CDR3 nucleotides: TGTGCCATCAGGGGGATGGGGGTTGAGACCCAGTACTTC. Translating it yields CAIRGMGVETQYF.

This clone came up once. The chain combines TRBV10-3 with TRBJ1-5; no clear D gene. The CDR3 extends over 15 amino acids. V shed 9 bases and J shed 4 bases, with 19 bases lying between them. Germline V gene data show CDR1 as ENHRY and CDR2 as SYGVKD. In DNA, the CDR3 is TGTGCCATAAGGAGGTCGGATGAGGCAAATCAGCCCCAGCATTTT. It codes for CAIRRSDEANQPQHF.

The chain uses TRBV4-3 and TRBJ2-5, with 8 bases that match TRBD2. The CDR3 extends over 16 amino acids. Per the germline V gene, CDR1 is LGHNA and CDR2 is YSLEER. V lost 1 base and J lost 5; bases outside the gene matches: 9. The CDR3 nucleotides read TGCGCCAGCAGCCAAGGACCCGGGACTAGAGGGGAGACCCAGTACTTC. Translation: CASSQGPGTRGETQYF.

This chain connects TRBV2 to TRBJ2-1; 7 nucleotides align to TRBD1. V gave up 6 bases and J gave up 7 bases; unmatched junction bases: 12. Germline assignment: CDR1 SNHLY and CDR2 FYNNEI. The CDR3 is 15 amino acids. The CDR3 protein is CASRRRQGIGNEQFF. As DNA, the CDR3 is TGTGCCAGCAGGAGACGACAGGGAATCGGGAATGAGCAGTTCTTC. The variable domain in full, completed from reference TRBV2 and TRBJ2-1, reads EPEVTQTPSHQVTQMGQEVILRCVPISNHLYFYWYRQILGQKVEFLVSFYNNEISEKSEIFDDQFSVERPDGSNFTLKIRSTKLEDSAMYFCASRRRQGIGNEQFFGPGTRLTVL.

The chain uses TRBV27 and TRBJ1-3, with a possible D match to TRBD1 (5 bases). The V gene's germline CDR1 is MNHEY and CDR2 SMNVEV (reference sequence). The CDR3 contains 13 residues. V shed 4 bases and J shed 4 bases, with 8 bases lying between them. The CDR3 DNA follows: TGTGCCAGCAGTTCGCAGGGCGGAAACACCATATATTTT. Translating gives CASSSQGGNTIYF.

The V and J genes are TRBV10-2 and TRBJ1-1; 9 bases are a match to TRBD1. From germline, CDR1 is WSHSY and CDR2 SAAADI. The CDR3 has 15 residues. The V segment lost 3 bases and the J segment 2 bases; nucleotides outside the gene matches: 4. This CDR3 reads CASSDRGQGNTEAFF. In nucleotides, the CDR3 is TGCGCCAGCAGTGATCGGGGACAGGGAAACACTGAAGCTTTCTTT.

This chain links TRBV5-1 with TRBJ1-2; tentative D call: TRBD1 (5 bases). In germline, CDR1 is SGHRS, CDR2 YFSETQ. CDR3 length equals 16 residues. Trimming removed 0 bases at V and 0 bases at J, with 12 bases between. In nucleotides, the CDR3 is TGCGCCAGCAGCTTGGAGGGCAGGGCTCCTAACTATGGCTACACCTTC. Translated: CASSLEGRAPNYGYTF.

The chain is built from TRBV25-1 and TRBJ1-4; TRBD1 matches 9 bases. Germline-derived CDR1 and CDR2 are MGHDK and SYGVNS. V trimming: 5 bases; J trimming: 1 base; junction bases outside the gene matches: 2. The CDR3 has 15 residues. CDR3 nucleotides: TGTGCCAGCAGTAGGGACAGGGAAACTAATGAAAAACTGTTTTTT. The encoded protein is CASSRDRETNEKLFF.

The chain links TRBV7-6 to TRBJ1-4; D is perhaps TRBD1 (6 bases). The CDR3 has 14 amino acids. CDR1 is SGHVS, CDR2 FNYEAQ, per germline. Trimming stripped 4 bases from V and 4 bases from J, with 10 bases between. As DNA, the CDR3 is TGTGCCAGCAGCTCGTGGACAGTTAATGAAAAACTGTTTTTT. This sequence encodes CASSSWTVNEKLFF.

This chain joins TRBV7-9 and TRBJ1-2; D call uncertain. Germline-derived CDR1 and CDR2 are SEHNR and FQNEAQ (reference sequence). CDR3 size: 16 residues. V lost 4 bases, J lost 8 bases, and 23 bases lay in between. The CDR3: CASSYSADRAAGGYTF. The CDR3 DNA follows: TGTGCCAGCAGCTATAGCGCCGACCGGGCCGCCGGGGGCTACACCTTC.

The chain carries TRBV7-9 and TRBJ1-1; D ambiguous. The CDR3 covers 13 residues. CDR1 and CDR2 from the germline V gene are SEHNR and FQNEAQ (reference sequence). Trimming took off 2 bases at V and 4 bases at J, with 8 bases between the two ends. The CDR3 coding sequence is TGTGCCAGCAGCTTAATAGAAGGCACTGAAGCTTTCTTT. Translating it yields CASSLIEGTEAFF. The full variable domain, rest sourced from reference TRBV7-9 and TRBJ1-1, is DTGVSQNPRHKITKRGQNVTFRCDPISEHNRLYWYRQTLGQGPEFLTYFQNEAQLEKSRLLSDRFSAERPKGSFSTLEIQRTEQGDSAMYLCASSLIEGTEAFFGQGTRLTVV.

The chain links TRBV9 to TRBJ1-4, with D unresolved. The CDR3 covers 14 residues. CDR1 and CDR2 (germline): SGDLS, YYNGEE. Trimming left V 0 bases short and J 4 bases short, with 7 bases between. The CDR3 DNA follows: TGTGCCAGCAGCGTAGGGACTGATAATGAAAAACTGTTTTTT. Translated, it gives CASSVGTDNEKLFF.

This clone was seen only once. The rearrangement uses TRBV29-1 and TRBJ2-1, with D tentatively TRBD1 or TRBD2 (5 bases each). Germline-derived CDR1 and CDR2 are SQVTM and ANQGSEA. Trimming stripped 8 bases from V and 6 bases from J, with 14 bases between. The CDR3 totals 12 residues. CDR3 region: CSHPTGLNEQFF. The CDR3 nucleotides are TGCAGCCACCCCACGGGGCTCAATGAGCAGTTCTTC.

The chain recombines TRBV6-4 with TRBJ1-6; unclear D gene. This CDR3 spans 13 amino acids. The V gene's germline CDR1 is MRHNA and CDR2 SNTAGT. V lost 2 bases, J lost 5 bases, and 4 bases lay in between. The CDR3 region has the DNA TGTGCCAGCAGTGACAGGGATAATTCACCCCTCCACTTT. Its protein is CASSDRDNSPLHF.

This chain connects TRBV6-6 to TRBJ1-6; D gene ambiguous. The CDR3 contains 13 residues. Between the trimmed V and J ends, which lost 4 bases and 14 bases, there was a span of 15 bases. Germline V CDR1 and CDR2: MNHNY, SVGAGI (reference sequence). The CDR3 DNA follows: TGTGCCAGCAGTTTCAAGACCCGATCGACCCTCCACTTT. It specifies CASSFKTRSTLHF.

V usage is TRBV19 and J usage is TRBJ1-2, with D uncertain. Trimming took 3 bases from V and 7 from J, leaving 18 bases between them. The CDR3 sequence is 15 residues long. Germline-derived CDR1 and CDR2 are LNHDA and SQIVND (reference sequence). The CDR3 loop reads CASSMPDAGFRGYTF. In nucleotides, the CDR3 is TGTGCCAGTAGTATGCCCGACGCAGGTTTTCGTGGCTACACCTTC.

The chain carries TRBV6-5 and TRBJ1-1; perhaps TRBD1 as D (5 bases). The germline CDR1 and CDR2 sequences are MNHEY and SVGAGI. There are 13 residues in the CDR3. The germline V and J ends were trimmed by 10 bases and 1 base, with 13 bases remaining between them. The CDR3 reads CATFRTQNTEAFF. For the CDR3, the DNA is TGTGCCACCTTCCGGACACAGAACACTGAAGCTTTCTTT.

This clone has only a few counts. The rearrangement joins TRBV7-2 to TRBJ1-5; TRBD1 is a possible D gene (5 bases). The germline CDR1 and CDR2 sequences are SGHTA and FQGNSA. Deletions cut 6 bases from V and 0 bases from J, with 9 bases between. The CDR3 totals 14 residues. CDR3 region: CASSTGSSNQPQHF. DNA of the CDR3: TGTGCCAGCAGTACAGGATCTAGCAATCAGCCCCAGCATTTT.

This rearrangement joins TRBV13 to TRBJ1-3; TRBD1 matches 9 bases. Germline CDR1 PRHDT, CDR2 FYEKMQ (reference sequence). J lost 5 bases, V lost 5 bases, and 4 bases had no gene match. The CDR3 covers 14 residues. The CDR3 nucleotides read TGTGCCAGCAGCCACGGACAGGGGCGAAACACCATATATTTT. Translated: CASSHGQGRNTIYF.

The genes are TRBV27 and TRBJ1-1; perhaps TRBD1 as D (5 bases). V gave up 4 bases and J gave up 8 bases, with 20 bases separating them. The CDR3 spans 15 residues. Germline values: CDR1 MNHEY, CDR2 SMNVEV (reference sequence). The CDR3 sequence: CASSSFAAGSREAFF. CDR3 nucleotides: TGTGCCAGCAGTTCATTCGCTGCAGGGTCTAGGGAAGCTTTCTTT.

This chain uses TRBV11-3 with TRBJ1-2; D gene ambiguous. CDR3 length: 13 amino acids. V lost 3 bases, J lost 8 bases, and 13 bases lay in between. Germline-derived CDR1 and CDR2 are SGHNT and YENEEA. CDR3 coding DNA: TGTGCCAGCAGCTTCTCGAAATCCGGGGGCTACACCTTC. Its translation: CASSFSKSGGYTF.

V usage is TRBV29-1 and J usage is TRBJ2-7, with D perhaps matching TRBD1 (6 bases). CDR1 SQVTM and CDR2 ANQGSEA come from the germline V gene. V lost 3 bases and J 2 bases, leaving 11 bases between the germline ends. This CDR3 comprises 13 residues. CDR3 sequence (DNA): TGCAGCGTTGAGAGACAGGCGCCCTACGAGCAGTACTTC. Encoded protein: CSVERQAPYEQYF.

V and J are TRBV5-6 and TRBJ1-5; D is possibly TRBD1 (6 bases). The CDR3 is 15 residues long. Germline lookup yields CDR1 SGHDT and CDR2 YYEEEE. Trimming removed 0 bases from V and 7 bases from J, with 14 bases in between. CDR3 residues: CASSLDRGSNQPQHF. For the CDR3, the DNA is TGTGCCAGCAGCTTGGATAGGGGGTCAAACCAGCCCCAGCATTTT.

V is TRBV14 and J is TRBJ1-1; no clear D. The CDR3 sequence is 13 residues long. Per the germline V gene, CDR1 is SGHDN and CDR2 is FVKESK. With 1 base removed from V and 8 bases from J, the gap between germline ends came to 11 bases. CDR3 region: CASSQGRRSEAFF. Here the CDR3 DNA reads TGTGCCAGCAGCCAAGGTCGAAGATCAGAAGCTTTCTTT.

The CDR3 DNA sequence: TGTGCCATCAGTGCCAGGGGTATGGATGGCTACACCTTC. Amino acids: CAISARGMDGYTF. The chain uses TRBV10-3 and TRBJ1-2; a weak D match, TRBD1 (6 bases). Germline V CDR1 and CDR2: ENHRY, SYGVKD. The CDR3 extends over 13 amino acids. Trimming took 4 bases from V and 6 from J, leaving 12 bases between them.